Described below is a single T cell receptor (beta chain) sequence and its context. Its antigen is unidentified. This entry comes from a study of OX40 agonist ivuxolimab in advanced cancers. As for the study in general: Intravenous ivuxolimab was administered to patients every 2 weeks at 0.01 to 10 mg/kg. Partial responses were observed in three patients, of whom one had hepatocellular carcinoma and two had cutaneous melanoma.

The study's findings and limits: There was clonal expansion of CD4+ and CD8+ blood T cells by week 6 at 0.1 to 3.0 mg/kg.

Germline CDR1 GTSNPN, CDR2 SVGIG (reference sequence). Trimming removed 5 bases from V and 2 bases from J, with 12 bases in between. The CDR3 loop spans 14 amino acids. Assay used: immunoSEQ multiplex PCR; TCRdb lists only in-frame clones, some missing. The profile shows about 53,000 clones, 82% of them singletons. The V gene is TRBV30, the J gene TRBJ2-2; D is unresolved. This receptor was taken from an adult with an advanced solid tumor such as melanoma, head and neck, liver or kidney cancer. The material sequenced was CD4+ or CD8+ T cells sorted from blood, taken in a trial of the OX40 agonist ivuxolimab. The CDR3 nucleotides read TGTGCCTGGGGGGAAGGATTAAACACCGGGGAGCTGTTTTTT. It yields the protein CAWGEGLNTGELFF.